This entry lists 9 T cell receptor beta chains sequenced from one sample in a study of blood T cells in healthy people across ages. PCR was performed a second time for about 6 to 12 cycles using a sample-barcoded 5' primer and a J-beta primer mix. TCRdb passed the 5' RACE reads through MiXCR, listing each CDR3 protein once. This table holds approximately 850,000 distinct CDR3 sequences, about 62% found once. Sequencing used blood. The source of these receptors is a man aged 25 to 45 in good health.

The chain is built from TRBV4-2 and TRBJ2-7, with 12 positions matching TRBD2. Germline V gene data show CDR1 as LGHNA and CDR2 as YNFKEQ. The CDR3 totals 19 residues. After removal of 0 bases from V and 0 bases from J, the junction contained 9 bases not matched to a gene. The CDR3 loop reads CASSQDPGGLAGHSYEQYF. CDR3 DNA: TGTGCCAGCAGCCAAGATCCAGGAGGACTAGCGGGACACTCCTACGAGCAGTACTTC.

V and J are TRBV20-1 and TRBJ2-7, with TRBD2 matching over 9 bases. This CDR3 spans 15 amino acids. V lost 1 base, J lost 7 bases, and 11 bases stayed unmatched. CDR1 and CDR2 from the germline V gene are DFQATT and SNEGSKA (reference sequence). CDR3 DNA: TGCAGTGCTAGAGCGGGACTAGCTTTCAGGGGGGAGCAGTACTTC. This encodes CSARAGLAFRGEQYF.

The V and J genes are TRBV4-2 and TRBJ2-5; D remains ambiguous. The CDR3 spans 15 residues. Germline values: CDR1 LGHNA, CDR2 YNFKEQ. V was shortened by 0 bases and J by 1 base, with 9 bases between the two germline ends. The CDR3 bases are TGTGCCAGCAGCCAAGAATTGAGTTTCCAAGAGACCCAGTACTTC. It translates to CASSQELSFQETQYF.

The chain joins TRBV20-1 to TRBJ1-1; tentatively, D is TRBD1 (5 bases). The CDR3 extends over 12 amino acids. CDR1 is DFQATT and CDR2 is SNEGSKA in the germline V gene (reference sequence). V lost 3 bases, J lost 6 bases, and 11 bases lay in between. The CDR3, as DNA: TGCAGTGCTAGGTTCCAGGGCGCTGAAGCTTTCTTT. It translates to CSARFQGAEAFF.

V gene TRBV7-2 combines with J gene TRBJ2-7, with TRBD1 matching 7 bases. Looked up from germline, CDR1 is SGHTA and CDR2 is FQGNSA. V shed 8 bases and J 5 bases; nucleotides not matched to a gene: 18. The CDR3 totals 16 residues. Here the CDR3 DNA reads TGTGCCAGCGGATCAGGATTGGGCAGGGGGAACAACGAGCAGTACTTC. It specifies CASGSGLGRGNNEQYF.

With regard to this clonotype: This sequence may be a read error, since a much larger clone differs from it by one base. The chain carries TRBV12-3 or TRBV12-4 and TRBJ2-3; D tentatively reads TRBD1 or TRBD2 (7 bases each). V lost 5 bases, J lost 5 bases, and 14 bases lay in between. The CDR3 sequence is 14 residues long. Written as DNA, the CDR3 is TGTGCCAGCAGTGGCAGGGGGGGCGGAGATACGCAGTATTTT. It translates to CASSGRGGGDTQYF.

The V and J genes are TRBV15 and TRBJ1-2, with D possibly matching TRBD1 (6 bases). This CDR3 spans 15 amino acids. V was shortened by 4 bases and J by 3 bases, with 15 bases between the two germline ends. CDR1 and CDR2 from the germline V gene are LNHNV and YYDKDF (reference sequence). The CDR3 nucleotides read TGTGCCACCAGCACGCGGCAACCAGGGGACTATGGCTACACCTTC. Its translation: CATSTRQPGDYGYTF.

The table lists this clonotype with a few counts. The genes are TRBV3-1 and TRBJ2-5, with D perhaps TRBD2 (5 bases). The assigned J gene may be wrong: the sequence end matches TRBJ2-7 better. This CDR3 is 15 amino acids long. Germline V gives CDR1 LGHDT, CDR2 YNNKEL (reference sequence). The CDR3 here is CASSRVLAAAYEQYF. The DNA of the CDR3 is TGTGCCAGCAGCCGGGTGCTAGCTGCGGCCTACGAGCAGTACTTC.

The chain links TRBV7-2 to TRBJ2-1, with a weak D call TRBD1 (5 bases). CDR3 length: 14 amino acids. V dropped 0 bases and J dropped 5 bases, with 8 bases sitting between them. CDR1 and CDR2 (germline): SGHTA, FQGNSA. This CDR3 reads CASSLAIGDNEQFF. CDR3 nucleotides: TGTGCCAGCAGCTTAGCTATAGGGGACAATGAGCAGTTCTTC.